Listed below are T cell receptor beta chains from one sample, sequenced in a study of breast tumors, draining lymph nodes, adjacent tissues. From the multiplex PCR reads, TCRdb called clonotypes with MiXCR, one entry per CDR3 protein. The repertoire holds about 89,000 distinct CDR3 sequences, with approximately 31% as singletons. The sequencing sample was made of axillary lymph node tissue. These receptor sequences come from a female donor with breast cancer. Some clones in this sample may be carry-over from other donors' samples. The CDR3 runs from the conserved cysteine through the conserved F or W. The order of the fields is CDR3 protein, CDR3 DNA, J gene, clone size, D gene, V gene. The D gene is left open where the match is weak. A row's size may be missing; if present it is once, few, many or a size class.

CDR3: CSGEETQYF
DNA: TGCAGCGGGGAAGAGACCCAGTACTTC
J: TRBJ2-5
size: many
D: NA
V: TRBV29-1

CDR3: CAISGPLSYNEQFF
DNA: TGTGCCATCAGTGGACCCTTGTCCTACAATGAGCAGTTCTTC
J: TRBJ2-1
size: many
D: NA
V: TRBV10-3

CDR3: CASRPLAGDPGELFF
DNA: TGCGCCAGCCGCCCCCTAGCGGGAGACCCCGGGGAGCTGTTTTTT
J: TRBJ2-2
size: many
D: TRBD2
V: TRBV5-1

CDR3: CASSLDVNTEAFF
DNA: TGTGCCAGCAGCTTGGACGTGAACACTGAAGCTTTCTTT
J: TRBJ1-1
size: few
D: NA
V: TRBV5-5

CDR3: CSARTQGLNYGYTF
DNA: TGCAGTGCTAGAACACAAGGGCTTAACTATGGCTACACCTTC
J: TRBJ1-2
size: NA
D: NA
V: TRBV20-1

CDR3: CASGVGYEQYF
DNA: TGTGCCAGCGGGGTGGGTTACGAGCAGTACTTC
J: TRBJ2-7
size: many
D: NA
V: TRBV2

CDR3: CASSLAGGRWETQYF
DNA: TGTGCCAGCAGCCTAGCGGGAGGGCGATGGGAGACCCAGTACTTC
J: TRBJ2-5
size: NA
D: TRBD2
V: TRBV7-2

CDR3: CASSPSGINTGELFF
DNA: TGTGCCAGCAGCCCCTCAGGGATTAACACCGGGGAGCTGTTTTTT
J: TRBJ2-2
size: many
D: NA
V: TRBV7-9

CDR3: CASSPGGTQYF
DNA: TGTGCCAGCTCACCCGGGGGGACCCAGTACTTC
J: TRBJ2-5
size: many
D: NA
V: TRBV18

CDR3: CASSPDRSYGYTF
DNA: TGTGCCAGCAGCCCAGACAGGTCCTATGGCTACACCTTC
J: TRBJ1-2
size: many
D: NA
V: TRBV16

CDR3: CASTGQRTGANVLTF
DNA: TGTGCCAGCACCGGACAGCGGACTGGGGCCAACGTCCTGACTTTC
J: TRBJ2-6
size: many
D: NA
V: TRBV3-1